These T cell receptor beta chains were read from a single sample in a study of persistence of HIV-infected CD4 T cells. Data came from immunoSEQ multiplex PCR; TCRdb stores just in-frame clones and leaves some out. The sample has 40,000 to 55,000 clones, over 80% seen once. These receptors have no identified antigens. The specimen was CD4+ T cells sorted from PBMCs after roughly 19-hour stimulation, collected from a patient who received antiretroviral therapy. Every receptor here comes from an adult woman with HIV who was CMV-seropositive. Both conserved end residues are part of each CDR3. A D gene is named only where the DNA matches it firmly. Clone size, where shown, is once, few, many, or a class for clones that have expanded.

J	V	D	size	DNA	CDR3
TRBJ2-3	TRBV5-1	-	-	TGCGCCAGCAGCCCCGGAGGTAGCGGAGACCCAGATACGCAGTATTTT	CASSPGGSGDPDTQYF
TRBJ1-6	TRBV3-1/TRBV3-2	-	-	TGTGCCAGCAGCCAAGAGCGTCTCCTCCACTTT	CASSQERLLHF
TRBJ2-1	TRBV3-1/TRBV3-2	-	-	TGTGCCAGCAGCCAAGATTTATCCACCTACAATGAGCAGTTCTTC	CASSQDLSTYNEQFF
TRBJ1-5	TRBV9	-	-	TGTGCCAGCAGCGTAGATCTGGGGCAGCCCCAGCATTTT	CASSVDLGQPQHF
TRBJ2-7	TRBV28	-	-	TGTGCCACAGTGCTGACACCTACCTACGAGCAGTACTTC	CATVLTPTYEQYF
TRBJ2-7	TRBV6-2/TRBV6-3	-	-	TGTGCCAGCAGTAATATCTACGAGCAGTACTTC	CASSNIYEQYF
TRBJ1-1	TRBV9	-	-	TGTGCCAGCAGCGCTGCCCCGAACACTGAAGCTTTCTTT	CASSAAPNTEAFF
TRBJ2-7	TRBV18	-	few	TGTGCCAGCTCCAACCCAGGGAATTGGCCCTACGAGCAGTACTTC	CASSNPGNWPYEQYF
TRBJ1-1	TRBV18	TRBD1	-	TGTGCCAGCTCACCAAACCTACAGGGGGCAAGTTCTGAAGCTTTCTTT	CASSPNLQGASSEAFF
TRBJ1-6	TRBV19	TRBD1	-	TGTGCCAGTAGTGGACAGGGGGCTGTCCTGAGCTCCTATAATTCACCCCTCCACTTT	CASSGQGAVLSSYNSPLHF
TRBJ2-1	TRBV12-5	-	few	TGTGCTAGTGTCCTAGGGGGGGGATACTACAATGAGCAGTTCTTC	CASVLGGGYYNEQFF
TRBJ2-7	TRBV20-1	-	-	TGCAGTGCTAGTAGCCTGCGCTACGAGCAGTACTTC	CSASSLRYEQYF
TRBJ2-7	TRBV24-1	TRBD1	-	TGTGCCACCAGTGACCGTGGACAGGACGAGCAGTACTTC	CATSDRGQDEQYF
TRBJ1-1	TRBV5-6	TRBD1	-	TGTGCCAGCAGCTTCGGGACAGAGGCCACTGAAGCTTTCTTT	CASSFGTEATEAFF
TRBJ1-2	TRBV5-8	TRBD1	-	TGTGCCAGCAGCTTGTCTCGGACAGGGTTTGGCTACACCTTC	CASSLSRTGFGYTF
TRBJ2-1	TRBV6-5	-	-	TGTGCCAGCAGTTACGAGGGTAGCAATGAGCAGTTCTTC	CASSYEGSNEQFF
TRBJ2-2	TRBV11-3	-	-	TGTGCCAGCAGCTTCCGGGGCGGGGAGCTGTTTTTT	CASSFRGGELFF
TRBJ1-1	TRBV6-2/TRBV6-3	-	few	TGTGCCAGCAGTTACACAACCAATACAGGGAGCACTGAAGCTTTCTTT	CASSYTTNTGSTEAFF
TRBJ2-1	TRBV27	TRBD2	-	TGTGCCAGCCGTAAACCCGGGACTAGCTCCTACAATGAGCAGTTCTTC	CASRKPGTSSYNEQFF
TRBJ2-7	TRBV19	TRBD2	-	TGTGCCAGCAGAAGAAGCGGGGGGGCTCTATACGAGCAGTACTTC	CASRRSGGALYEQYF
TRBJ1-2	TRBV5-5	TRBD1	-	TGTGCCAGCAGCTTGGCACCTCCCCCAGGACAGGGGTCTAACTATGGCTACACCTTC	CASSLAPPPGQGSNYGYTF
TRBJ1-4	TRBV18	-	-	TGTGCCAGCTCACCTCTTGGGACGGGTAATGAAAAACTGTTTTTT	CASSPLGTGNEKLFF
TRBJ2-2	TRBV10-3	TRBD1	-	TGTGCCATAACCGGGACAGGGAACACCGGGGAGCTGTTTTTT	CAITGTGNTGELFF
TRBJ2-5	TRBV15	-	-	TGTGCCACCCGGCAGGTCCAAGAGACCCAGTACTTC	CATRQVQETQYF
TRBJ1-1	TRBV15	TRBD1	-	TGTGCCACCAGCAGACCGGGACAGGGGCTTTACACTGAAGCTTTCTTT	CATSRPGQGLYTEAFF
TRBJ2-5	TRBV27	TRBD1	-	TGTGCCAGCAGTTCAGGGACAGGGGGTGTGGAGACCCAGTACTTC	CASSSGTGGVETQYF
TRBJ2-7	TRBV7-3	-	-	TGTGCCAGCAGCCCCAGCGCAATTGAGCAGTACTTC	CASSPSAIEQYF
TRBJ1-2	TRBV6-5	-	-	TGTGCCAGCAGTAGGTCCTCAGGGGCCTCTGGCTACACCTTC	CASSRSSGASGYTF
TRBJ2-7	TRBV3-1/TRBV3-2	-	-	TGTGCCAGCAGCCAACGTTCGGGACCCCAGTACTTC	CASSQRSGPQYF
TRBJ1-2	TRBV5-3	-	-	TGTGCCAGAAGCCCAAACGCGACGGGCTTC	CARSPNATGF
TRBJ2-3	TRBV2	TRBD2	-	TGTGCCAGCCTGACTAGCGGGAGAGGAGATACGCAGTATTTT	CASLTSGRGDTQYF
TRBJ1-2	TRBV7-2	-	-	TGTGCCAGCAGAATACCGGGCTCCGGTAGAGGAATATATGGCTACACCTTC	CASRIPGSGRGIYGYTF
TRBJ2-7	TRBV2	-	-	TGTGCCATAGCGCCGGGACACTACGAGCAGTACTTC	CAIAPGHYEQYF
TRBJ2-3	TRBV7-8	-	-	TGTGCCAGCAGCCCCCCGGCCTATACGCAGTATTTT	CASSPPAYTQYF
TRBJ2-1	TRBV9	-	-	TGTGCCAGCAGCGTAGTGGCGGGGACTTACAATGAGCAGTTCTTC	CASSVVAGTYNEQFF
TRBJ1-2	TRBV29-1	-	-	TGCAGCGTTGAATCTGGGGTGGTCAACTATGGCTACACCTTC	CSVESGVVNYGYTF